This T cell receptor (beta chain) was captured by sequencing in a study of T cells in narcolepsy. For the study at large: Patients with NT1 or NT2 and healthy control donors were enrolled. Overall study findings and caveats: Healthy controls reportedly lacked the autoreactive clonotypes serially found in patients' blood. Some memory CD4+ repertoires had no autoreactive clone sequences. Comparing one patient's CSF and blood CD4+ clonotypes highlighted HCRT- and TRIB2-specific autoreactive clonotypes.

For this clone: Its matching antigen is unknown.

Some clones are missing from TCRdb's copy, which holds only in-frame ones; the method was immunoSEQ multiplex PCR. Of around 20,000 clones in the sample, about four fifths are singletons; the top ten hold about 1.5%. The CDR3 contains 15 residues. Germline loops: CDR1 SGHNT, CDR2 YYREEE (reference sequence). V gave up 4 bases and J gave up 0 bases, with 13 bases separating them. The chain has TRBV5-4 and TRBJ1-1, with D maybe TRBD1 (6 bases). The receptor was derived from a human donor in good health. Sequences were obtained from memory (CD45RA-) CD4+ T cells from blood. Here the CDR3 reads CASSTGQQMNTEAFF. In DNA, the CDR3 is TGTGCCAGCAGCACCGGACAGCAGATGAACACTGAAGCTTTCTTT.